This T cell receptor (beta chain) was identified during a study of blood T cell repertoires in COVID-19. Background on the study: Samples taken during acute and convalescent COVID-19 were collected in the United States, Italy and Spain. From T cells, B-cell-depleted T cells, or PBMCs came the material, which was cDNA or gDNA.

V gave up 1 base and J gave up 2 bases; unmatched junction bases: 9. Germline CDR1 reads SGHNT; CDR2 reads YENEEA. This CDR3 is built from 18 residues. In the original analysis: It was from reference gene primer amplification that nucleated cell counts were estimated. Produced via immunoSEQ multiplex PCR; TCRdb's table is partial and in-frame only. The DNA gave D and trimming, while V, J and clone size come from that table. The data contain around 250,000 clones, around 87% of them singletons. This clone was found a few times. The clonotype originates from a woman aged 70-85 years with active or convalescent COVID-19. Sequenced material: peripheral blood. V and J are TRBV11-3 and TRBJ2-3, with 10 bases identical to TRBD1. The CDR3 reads CASSLGPGTGVHTDTQYF. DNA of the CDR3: TGTGCCAGCAGCTTAGGTCCCGGGACAGGGGTCCACACAGATACGCAGTATTTT.